The rows below give T cell receptor beta chains drawn from one sample of a study of tumor-infiltrating lymphocytes in primary liver carcinoma. MiXCR was run by TCRdb on the multiplex PCR reads, yielding one entry per CDR3 protein. The data show around 170,000 distinct CDR3 sequences, 60% seen once. Sequences were obtained from peripheral blood. These receptors came from a man in his forties with primary liver carcinoma and hepatitis B virus infection. Each CDR3 is given with its conserved first and last residue. D genes are given only for firm matches. Clone size is stated in some rows and not others, as once, few, many or a class when expanded.

abundance	d_gene	v_gene	j_gene	CDR3aa	CDR3nt
-	-	TRBV28	TRBJ1-1	CASCEPWGTEAFF	TGTGCCAGTTGCGAACCTTGGGGCACTGAAGCTTTCTTT
-	-	TRBV28	TRBJ2-7	CASQGSHEQYF	TGTGCCTCACAGGGATCCCACGAGCAGTACTTC
once	-	TRBV11-1	TRBJ2-3	CVNKSSGLTDTQYF	TGTGTCAACAAATCCTCGGGGCTCACAGATACGCAGTATTTT
once	-	TRBV6-1	TRBJ2-1	CASSLRQELYNEQFF	TGTGCCAGCAGCCTGAGACAGGAACTTTACAATGAGCAGTTCTTC
few	-	TRBV4-1	TRBJ2-3	CASSQEGGGADTQYF	TGCGCCAGCAGCCAAGAAGGCGGGGGCGCAGATACGCAGTATTTT
few	TRBD2	TRBV29-1	TRBJ2-2	CSVEGGLANTGELFF	TGCAGCGTTGAAGGGGGACTAGCGAACACCGGGGAGCTGTTTTTT
-	-	TRBV6-1	TRBJ2-3	CASSDRVTDTQYF	TGTGCCAGCAGTGACAGAGTGACAGATACGCAGTATTTT
-	-	TRBV29-1	TRBJ2-3	CSVDDEGTDTQYF	TGCAGCGTCGATGACGAGGGCACAGATACGCAGTATTTT
once	-	TRBV30	TRBJ2-7	CAWRPGPEDWSSYEQYF	TGTGCCTGGCGACCGGGACCGGAAGACTGGAGCTCCTACGAGCAGTACTTC
many	TRBD2	TRBV6-2/TRBV6-3	TRBJ2-7	CASTSGNSYEQYF	TGTGCCAGTACTAGCGGGAACTCCTACGAGCAGTACTTC
-	-	TRBV11-2	TRBJ2-7	CASSHRQEWYHEQYF	TGTGCCAGCAGCCATCGACAGGAATGGTACCACGAGCAGTACTTC
many	-	TRBV11-2	TRBJ1-2	CASSPPGDSGYTF	TGTGCCAGCAGCCCCCCAGGGGATTCCGGCTACACCTTC
-	-	TRBV5-5	TRBJ2-7	CASSLELQGHNYEQYF	TGTGCCAGCAGCTTGGAGCTACAAGGACACAACTACGAGCAGTACTTC
-	-	TRBV11-2	TRBJ2-7	CACSLVRRAYEQYF	TGTGCCTGCAGCTTAGTAAGGAGGGCCTACGAGCAGTACTTC
-	TRBD1	TRBV11-1	TRBJ2-7	CARSVNPDRSSYEQYF	TGTGCAAGGAGCGTAAACCCGGACAGGTCCAGTTACGAGCAGTACTTC
few	-	TRBV12-3/TRBV12-4	TRBJ2-3	CASKERFSRSRGTDTQYF	TGTGCCAGCAAAGAACGGTTTTCGAGGTCCCGCGGCACAGATACGCAGTATTTT
-	-	TRBV6-1	TRBJ1-1	CANAENEAFF	TGTGCCAACGCCGAAAACGAAGCTTTCTTT
large	TRBD2	TRBV11-3	TRBJ2-1	CASSLSGTSGRGEQFF	TGTGCCAGCAGCTTATCAGGGACTAGCGGGAGAGGTGAGCAGTTCTTC
-	-	TRBV11-2	TRBJ2-7	CASSLVDGAYEQCF	TGCGCCAGCAGCTTAGTGGACGGAGCCTACGAGCAGTGCTTC
-	TRBD1	TRBV12-3/TRBV12-4	TRBJ2-1	CASSSDRGQFF	TGTGCCAGCAGTTCGGACAGGGGGCAGTTCTTC
-	TRBD1	TRBV7-9	TRBJ2-1	CASGGQGQYNEQFF	TGTGCCAGCGGCGGACAGGGCCAATACAATGAGCAGTTCTTC
few	TRBD2	TRBV7-8	TRBJ2-3	CASSLVGGRVPAQYF	TGTGCCAGCAGCTTAGTCGGCGGGAGGGTCCCCGCGCAGTATTTT
few	TRBD1	TRBV29-1	TRBJ2-7	CSVDPGQGYEQYF	TGCAGCGTAGATCCGGGACAGGGTTACGAGCAGTACTTC
-	-	TRBV7-8	TRBJ2-7	CTSSSKTEQYF	TGTACCAGCAGCTCAAAGACAGAGCAGTACTTC
-	-	TRBV6-7	TRBJ2-7	CASGPGLHYEQYF	TGTGCCAGCGGCCCGGGACTGCACTACGAGCAGTACTTC
many	TRBD1	TRBV12-3/TRBV12-4	TRBJ2-7	CASSEGTVEQYF	TGTGCCAGCAGCGAAGGGACAGTCGAGCAGTACTTC
-	-	TRBV5-4	TRBJ2-1	CASSLGAENSYNEQFF	TGTGCCAGCAGCTTGGGAGCGGAGAACTCCTACAATGAGCAGTTCTTC
few	TRBD2	TRBV5-1	TRBJ2-3	CASTSSGSLSDTQYF	TGCGCCAGCACCTCAAGCGGGAGTCTTTCAGATACGCAGTATTTT
-	TRBD2	TRBV7-8	TRBJ2-7	CANSLVGQRGHERYF	TGTGCCAACAGCTTAGTGGGCCAGCGGGGCCACGAGCGGTACTTC
once	-	TRBV6-6	TRBJ1-4	CASSSRTVQNEKLLF	TGTGCCAGCAGTTCCCGGACAGTGCAGAATGAAAAACTGTTATTT
-	-	TRBV7-8	TRBJ2-5	CASSLASGERGAQYF	TGCGCCAGCAGCTTAGCCTCCGGGGAAAGAGGGGCCCAGTACTTC
-	-	TRBV4-2	TRBJ2-7	CASSQDLASEQYF	TGTGCCAGCAGCCAAGATCTAGCGAGCGAGCAGTACTTC